This T cell receptor beta chain was documented in a study of cytomegalovirus exposure and HLA in healthy donors. Study-wide findings and caveats: Productive rates of about 87% or about 30% were seen for most TCR beta V segments in an earlier analysis. Reportedly, a later analysis found an Asian-associated ancestry cluster had fewer N-insertions than the roughly 670-donor mean.

The primer mix had 60 Vbeta and 13 Jbeta primers. Clones were sequenced by immunoSEQ multiplex PCR, and TCRdb holds only the in-frame ones, with some missing. This sample has around 100,000 clones, with about 70% found just once. CDR1 and CDR2 from the germline V gene are ENHRY and SYGVKD. The CDR3 runs to 16 residues. V lost 2 bases to trimming and J lost 3 bases; unmatched junction nucleotides: 3. As regards this clone: Its antigen is as yet unknown.

The chain employs TRBV10-3 and TRBJ2-4; 11 bases line up with TRBD2. This TCR came from a man over 45 in good health and CMV-seropositive. Sequenced sample: PBMCs. CDR3 in DNA: TGTGCCATCAGTGAGCGACTAGCGGGGAGCAAAAACATTCAGTACTTC. This sequence encodes CAISERLAGSKNIQYF.